This T cell receptor (beta chain) emerged from a study of T cells after yellow fever vaccination. CDR3 length: 15 residues. Germline-derived CDR1 and CDR2 are SGHTA and FQGNSA. V was pared by 2 bases and J by 3 bases, with 7 bases of the junction left unmatched. At least ten counts were recorded for this clonotype. Using its own MiXCR run on the 5' RACE reads, TCRdb lists one record per CDR3 protein. In the table there are over 130,000 distinct CDR3 sequences, around 7.7% of which are singletons. This clonotype originated in a man aged 25-45 years who received the YFV17D yellow fever vaccine. Sequences were derived from CD4+ T cells sorted from PBMCs, sampled 5 days after the yellow fever booster vaccination. V usage is TRBV7-2 and J usage is TRBJ2-7; 7 bases line up with TRBD2. CDR3: CASSLTPSGDYEQYF. CDR3 sequence (DNA): TGTGCCAGCAGCTTAACCCCTAGCGGAGACTACGAGCAGTACTTC.